The 18 T cell receptor beta chains listed next were all sequenced from one sample in a study of T-cell reconstitution after alpha-beta-depleted transplantation in children. A library of TCRbeta sequences, prepared with unique molecular identifiers, was generated. TCRdb used MiXCR to reprocess the PCR reads, holding one entry per CDR3 protein. The sample yields 250,000 to 400,000 distinct CDR3 sequences, approximately 20% seen once. Sequencing used PBMCs, mostly from graft donor cells, obtained 180 days after TCRalphabeta/CD19-depleted stem cell transplant. These receptors all stem from a male patient between 5 and 17 years old who had a stem cell transplant for acute lymphoblastic leukemia, so the T cells may come from the graft donor.

In this sample, this clonotype turned up a few times. This chain uses TRBV5-1 with TRBJ2-1; 8 bases are shared with TRBD2. Germline V gives CDR1 SGHRS, CDR2 YFSETQ. Losses at the gene ends were 5 bases for V and 6 bases for J; bases not matched to a gene: 16. The CDR3 loop spans 17 amino acids. The CDR3 DNA is TGCGCCAGCAGACCGGTCTATGGCGGGAGGAAACGCAATGAGCAGTTCTTC. This codes for CASRPVYGGRKRNEQFF.

The gene calls are TRBV15 and TRBJ2-7; the D gene is possibly TRBD2 (5 bases). CDR3 size: 15 residues. Germline V gene lookup returns CDR1 LNHNV and CDR2 YYDKDF (reference sequence). V lost 2 bases and J 3 bases, leaving 14 bases between the germline ends. CDR3 loop: CATSRSLPRGYEQYF. The DNA of the CDR3 is TGTGCCACCAGCAGATCCCTTCCCCGGGGCTACGAGCAGTACTTC.

This clonotype turned up a few times. The CDR3 sequence: CASRSGVYEQYF. The CDR3 nucleotides read TGTGCCAGCAGGTCAGGGGTGTACGAGCAGTACTTC. The chain has TRBV7-9 and TRBJ2-7; D possibly corresponds to TRBD1 (6 bases). Germline V gives CDR1 SEHNR, CDR2 FQNEAQ (reference sequence). The CDR3 sequence is 12 residues long. With 6 bases removed from V and 4 bases from J, the gap between germline ends came to 10 bases.

The chain couples TRBV9 to TRBJ2-3, with D unresolved. From germline, CDR1 is SGDLS and CDR2 YYNGEE. The V and J ends lost 0 bases and 4 bases respectively, with 3 bases between them. CDR3 length equals 12 residues. CDR3 protein: CASSVDPDTQYF. CDR3 DNA sequence: TGTGCCAGCAGCGTAGACCCAGATACGCAGTATTTT.

The chain links TRBV12-5 to TRBJ2-1; 8 nucleotides match TRBD2. The J segment lost 7 bases and the V segment lost 1 base, leaving 15 bases of the junction unmatched. This CDR3 is built from 18 residues. Germline loops: CDR1 LGHNT, CDR2 FRNRAP. The CDR3 nucleotides are TGTGCTAGTGGTTTGGGAGTTTTACTAGCGGCCCCGGGTAATGAGCAGTTCTTC. It codes for CASGLGVLLAAPGNEQFF.

Only a few counts were recorded for this clonotype. The chain has TRBV20-1 and TRBJ1-5, with 9 bases that match TRBD1. Germline lookup yields CDR1 DFQATT and CDR2 SNEGSKA (reference sequence). CDR3 length: 15 amino acids. Germline trimming cut 5 bases from V and 1 base from J; bases unmatched to any gene: 6. DNA for the CDR3: TGCAGTGCTCGGACAGGGGATGGCAGCAATCAGCCCCAGCATTTT. Translated: CSARTGDGSNQPQHF.

This clonotype was seen at least ten times. The V call is TRBV7-6, the J call TRBJ2-3, with 10 bases matching TRBD2. CDR3 length equals 18 residues. Germline V gene lookup returns CDR1 SGHVS and CDR2 FNYEAQ. With V trimmed by 5 bases and J by 3 bases, 14 bases remained unmatched. The CDR3 here is CASSHQPSSGRSTDTQYF. CDR3 bases: TGTGCCAGCAGCCACCAACCCTCTAGCGGGAGAAGTACAGATACGCAGTATTTT.

As for this clonotype: A read error may produce the germline difference seen at one junction end. The chain has TRBV7-8 and TRBJ2-3; 10 nucleotides align to TRBD2. Germline V gives CDR1 SGHVS, CDR2 FQNEAQ. CDR3 size: 15 residues. This chain's CDR3 is CASSLAGGAEDTQYF. The CDR3 bases are TGTGCCAGTAGCTTAGCGGGGGGCGCGGAAGATACGCAGTATTTT. The whole variable domain, remainder taken from reference TRBV7-8 and TRBJ2-3, is GAGVSQSPRYKVAKRGQDVALRCDPISGHVSLFWYQQALGQGPEFLTYFQNEAQLDKSGLPSDRFFAERPEGSVSTLKIQRTQQEDSAVYLCASSLAGGAEDTQYFGPGTRLTVL.

This clonotype occurred a few times. V gene TRBV4-1 combines with J gene TRBJ2-6; 8 bases match TRBD2. Trimming took 1 base from V and 0 from J; bases not matched to a gene: 5. Germline lookup yields CDR1 MGHRA and CDR2 YSYEKL. The CDR3 spans 18 residues. As DNA, the CDR3 is TGCGCCAGCAGCCAAGTCCCAGCGGGGGCCTCTGGGGCCAACGTCCTGACTTTC. Translation: CASSQVPAGASGANVLTF.

This clonotype was counted once. CDR3 sequence: CSARAGSFNTEAFF. The CDR3 DNA reads TGCAGTGCTAGGGCAGGTAGTTTCAACACTGAAGCTTTCTTT. This chain uses TRBV20-1 with TRBJ1-1, with D hard to call. Germline V gene data show CDR1 as DFQATT and CDR2 as SNEGSKA (reference sequence). The CDR3 length is 14 residues. Trimming left V 3 bases short and J 2 bases short, with 13 bases between.

V usage is TRBV7-2 and J usage is TRBJ2-7; no definite D call. This CDR3 has 13 residues. V lost 2 bases and J lost 3, with 8 bases in between. Germline loops: CDR1 SGHTA, CDR2 FQGNSA. CDR3 residues: CASSLIDNYEQYF. CDR3 bases: TGTGCCAGCAGCTTAATAGACAACTACGAGCAGTACTTC.

This clonotype was seen more than once but under ten times. This chain joins TRBV12-3 or TRBV12-4 and TRBJ1-2; D remains ambiguous. The CDR3 spans 14 residues. V shed 7 bases and J shed 0 bases, with 12 bases lying between them. The CDR3 nucleotides are TGTGCCAGCACCCCTAGCAGATCTAACTATGGCTACACCTTC. Residues: CASTPSRSNYGYTF.

This chain uses TRBV29-1 with TRBJ2-1; unclear D gene. The ends were cut back, 7 bases at V and 4 bases at J, with 14 bases in the middle. The CDR3 is 13 residues long. From germline, CDR1 is SQVTM and CDR2 ANQGSEA. The CDR3 nucleotides read TGCAGCGCGTGCGGACCTGGGTACAATGAGCAGTTCTTC. It specifies CSACGPGYNEQFF.

V and J are TRBV19 and TRBJ2-1; 11 bases are a match to TRBD2. The CDR3 runs to 15 residues. V lost 8 bases and J lost 5; bases outside the gene matches: 8. Germline CDR1 reads LNHDA; CDR2 reads SQIVND (reference sequence). In nucleotides, the CDR3 is TGTGCCAGTGGTAAGAGACTAGCGGGAAACAATGAGCAGTTCTTC. It translates to CASGKRLAGNNEQFF.

In this sample, this clonotype turned up a few times. The chain has TRBV5-5 and TRBJ2-7, with 7 bases matching TRBD1. The CDR3 spans 15 residues. Germline CDR1 is SGHKS and CDR2 is YYEKEE (reference sequence). The V segment lost 4 bases and the J segment 2 bases; nucleotides outside the gene matches: 9. The CDR3 bases are TGTGCCAGCAGCAAAGCCGGGACAGCAGCCTACGAGCAGTACTTC. Translating it yields CASSKAGTAAYEQYF.

This clonotype was picked up a small number of times. The rearrangement uses TRBV12-3 or TRBV12-4 and TRBJ1-1; D uncertain. V lost 3 bases to trimming and J lost 0 bases, with 8 bases between them. This CDR3 region has 14 residues. The CDR3: CASSFRPMNTEAFF. The CDR3, as DNA: TGTGCCAGCAGTTTCAGACCGATGAACACTGAAGCTTTCTTT.

The V call is TRBV27, the J call TRBJ2-3; 13 bases match TRBD2. Germline V gene data show CDR1 as MNHEY and CDR2 as SMNVEV (reference sequence). The junction had 5 bases not matched to a gene; V was cut back by 5 bases and J by 6 bases. The CDR3 runs to 15 residues. The CDR3 sequence is CASSKGLAGWDTQYF. The CDR3 DNA is TGTGCCAGCAGTAAGGGACTAGCGGGATGGGATACGCAGTATTTT.

This clonotype turned up a few times. The genes are TRBV3-1 and TRBJ2-4, with D possibly matching TRBD2 (6 bases). Germline CDR1 LGHDT, CDR2 YNNKEL (reference sequence). Trimming shortened V by 2 bases and J by 1 base, and 12 bases separated the two germline ends. The CDR3 loop spans 16 amino acids. The CDR3 DNA is TGTGCCAGCAGCCAATTTGGGGGGAGGGCCAAAAACATTCAGTACTTC. Translating it yields CASSQFGGRAKNIQYF.